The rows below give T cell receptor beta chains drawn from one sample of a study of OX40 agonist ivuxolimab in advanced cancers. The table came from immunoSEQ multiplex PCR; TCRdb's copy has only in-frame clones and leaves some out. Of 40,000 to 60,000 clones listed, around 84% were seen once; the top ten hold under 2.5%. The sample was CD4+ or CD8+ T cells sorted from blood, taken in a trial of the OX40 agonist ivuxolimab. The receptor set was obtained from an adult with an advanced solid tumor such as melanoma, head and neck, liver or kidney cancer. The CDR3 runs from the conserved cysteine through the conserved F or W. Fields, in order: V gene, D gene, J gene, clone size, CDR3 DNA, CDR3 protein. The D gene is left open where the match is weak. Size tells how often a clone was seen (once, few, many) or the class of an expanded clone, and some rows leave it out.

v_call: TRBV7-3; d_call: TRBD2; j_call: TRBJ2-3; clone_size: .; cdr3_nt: TGTGCCAGCAGCTTAACTCCACACACTAGCGGTGGTACGCAGTATTTT; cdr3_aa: CASSLTPHTSGGTQYF
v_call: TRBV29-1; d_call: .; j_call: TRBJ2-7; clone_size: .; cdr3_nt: TGCAGCGTTGCGGGGATGACGGGGGAGCAGTACTTC; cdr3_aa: CSVAGMTGEQYF
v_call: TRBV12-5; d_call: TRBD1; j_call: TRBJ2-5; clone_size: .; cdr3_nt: TGTGCTAGTGGTCAAGGACAGGGCCGTGAGACCCAGTACTTC; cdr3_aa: CASGQGQGRETQYF
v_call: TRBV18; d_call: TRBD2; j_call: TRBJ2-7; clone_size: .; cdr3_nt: TGTGCCAGCTCACTCGGGGGGGGACTCCCCTACGAGCAGTACTTC; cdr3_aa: CASSLGGGLPYEQYF
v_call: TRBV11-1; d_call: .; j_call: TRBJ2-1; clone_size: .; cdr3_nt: TGTGCCAGCAGCCAAACCGGGACTCTGGATCTAGGTGAGCAGTTCTTC; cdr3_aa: CASSQTGTLDLGEQFF
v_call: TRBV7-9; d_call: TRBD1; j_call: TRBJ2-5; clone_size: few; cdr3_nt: TGTGCCAGCAGCTTGGGACAGGGGCTACTTTCACAAGAGACCCAGTACTTC; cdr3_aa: CASSLGQGLLSQETQYF
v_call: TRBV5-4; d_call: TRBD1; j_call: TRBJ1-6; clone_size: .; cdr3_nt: TGTGCCAGCAGCTTTGAACAGGGGCGTACTAATTCACCCCTCCACTTT; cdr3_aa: CASSFEQGRTNSPLHF
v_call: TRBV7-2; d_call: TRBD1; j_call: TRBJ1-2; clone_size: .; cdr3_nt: TGTGCCAGCAGCCCGGGACAGTTTTCCTATGGCTACACCTTC; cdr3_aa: CASSPGQFSYGYTF
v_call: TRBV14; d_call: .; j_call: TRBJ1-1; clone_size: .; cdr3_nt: TGTGCCAGCAGCCAAGATATGGGGCAGCGGACTGAAGCTTTCTTT; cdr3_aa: CASSQDMGQRTEAFF
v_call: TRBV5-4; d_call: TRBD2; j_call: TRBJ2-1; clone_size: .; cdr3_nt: TGTGCCAGCTACCTAGCGGGAGGGAATGAGCAGTTCTTC; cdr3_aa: CASYLAGGNEQFF
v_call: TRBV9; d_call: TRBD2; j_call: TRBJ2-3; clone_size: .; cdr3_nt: TGTGCCAGCAGCTCTCTAGCGGGGGGGGGCACAGATACGCAGTATTTT; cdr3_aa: CASSSLAGGGTDTQYF
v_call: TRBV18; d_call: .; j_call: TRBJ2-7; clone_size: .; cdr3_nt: TGTGCCAGCTCACCACCGAGTTCCTACGAGCAGTACTTC; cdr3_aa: CASSPPSSYEQYF
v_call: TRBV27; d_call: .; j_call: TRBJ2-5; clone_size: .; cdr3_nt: TGTGCCAGCAGTTTAGGAAGGAGGGGCCAAGAGACCCAGTACTTC; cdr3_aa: CASSLGRRGQETQYF
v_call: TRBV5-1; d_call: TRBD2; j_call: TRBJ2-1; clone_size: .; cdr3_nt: TGCGCCAGCAGCCCCCGGGCCTTTCGACTAGCGGGAAACTACAATGAGCAGTTCTTC; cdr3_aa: CASSPRAFRLAGNYNEQFF
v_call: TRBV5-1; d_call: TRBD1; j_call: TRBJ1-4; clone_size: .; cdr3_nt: TGCGCCAGCAGCTTGGCCGGGACAGGGGGCGGTGAAAAACTGTTTTTT; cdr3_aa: CASSLAGTGGGEKLFF
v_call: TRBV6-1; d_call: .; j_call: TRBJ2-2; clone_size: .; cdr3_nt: TGTGCCAGCAGAGAGCCGGGGGCTGGCGGGGAGCTGTTTTTT; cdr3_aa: CASREPGAGGELFF
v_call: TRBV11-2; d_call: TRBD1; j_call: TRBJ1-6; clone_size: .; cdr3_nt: TGTGCCAGCAGCTTAAGGACAGGGGGCACAATACCCCTCCACTTT; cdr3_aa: CASSLRTGGTIPLHF
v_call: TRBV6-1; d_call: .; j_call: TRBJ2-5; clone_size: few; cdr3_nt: TGTGCCAGCAGTGAAGGGGGACAAGAAGAGACCCAGTACTTC; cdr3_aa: CASSEGGQEETQYF
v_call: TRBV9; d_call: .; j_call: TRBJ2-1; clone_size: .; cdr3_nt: TGTGCCAGCAGCGTAGGTGGACTCACCTACAATGAGCAGTTCTTC; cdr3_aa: CASSVGGLTYNEQFF
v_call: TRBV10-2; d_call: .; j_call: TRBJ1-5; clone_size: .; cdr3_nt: TGCGCCAGCAGTGGGCCAGGTAGTGGCAATCAGCCCCAGCATTTT; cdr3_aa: CASSGPGSGNQPQHF
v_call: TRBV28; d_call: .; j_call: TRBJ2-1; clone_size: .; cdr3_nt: TGTGCCAGCAGCTCACCACTAGTAAGGGTCAATGAGCAGTTCTTC; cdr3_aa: CASSSPLVRVNEQFF
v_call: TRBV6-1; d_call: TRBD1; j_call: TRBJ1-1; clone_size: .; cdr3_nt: TGTGCCAGCAAGGGGGCCGTGGGGAACACTGAAGCTTTCTTT; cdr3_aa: CASKGAVGNTEAFF
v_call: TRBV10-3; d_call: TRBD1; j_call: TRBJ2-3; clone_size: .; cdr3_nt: TGTGCCATCAGCGGACAGGGAGGTGGAGATACGCAGTATTTT; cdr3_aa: CAISGQGGGDTQYF
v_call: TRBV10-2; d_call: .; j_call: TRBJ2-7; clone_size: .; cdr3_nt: TGCGCCAGCAGTGATCCCCCCGAGGGAGAGTACGAGCAGTACTTC; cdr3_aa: CASSDPPEGEYEQYF
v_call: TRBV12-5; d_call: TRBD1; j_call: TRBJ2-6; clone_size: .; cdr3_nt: TGTGCTAGTGGCTTTTCCGGGACAGGGGGCCGTTACTCTGGGGCCAACGTCCTGACTTTC; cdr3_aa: CASGFSGTGGRYSGANVLTF
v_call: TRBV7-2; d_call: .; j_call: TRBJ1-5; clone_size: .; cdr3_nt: TGTGCCAGCAGCCAAATTGCCGCCGGGGTGTCAAATCAGCCCCAGCATTTT; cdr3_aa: CASSQIAAGVSNQPQHF
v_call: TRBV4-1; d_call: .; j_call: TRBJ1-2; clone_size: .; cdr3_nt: TGCGCCAGCAGCCAAGATGCCGTACGGTCCTATGGCTACACCTTC; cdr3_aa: CASSQDAVRSYGYTF
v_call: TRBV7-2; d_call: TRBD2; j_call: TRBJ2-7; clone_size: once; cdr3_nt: TGTGCCAGCAGCTTATTAGCGGGAGGGGGCTACGAGCAGTACTTC; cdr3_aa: CASSLLAGGGYEQYF
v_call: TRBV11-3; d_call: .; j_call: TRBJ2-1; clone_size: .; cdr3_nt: TGTGCCAGCAGCTTTGAGAAACAGGCCGGGGATGAGCAGTTCTTC; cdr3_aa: CASSFEKQAGDEQFF
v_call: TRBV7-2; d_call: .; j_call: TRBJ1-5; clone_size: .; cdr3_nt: TGTGCCAGCAGCCTTAGGGGCAATCAGCCCCAGCATTTT; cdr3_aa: CASSLRGNQPQHF
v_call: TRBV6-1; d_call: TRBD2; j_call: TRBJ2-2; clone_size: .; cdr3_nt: TGTGCCACCTTCTCCGGGACTAGCACCGGGGAGCTGTTTTTT; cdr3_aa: CATFSGTSTGELFF
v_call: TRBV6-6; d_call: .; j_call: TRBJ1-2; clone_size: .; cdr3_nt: TGTGCCAGCAGTCCTGGGCCCGGCTACACCTTC; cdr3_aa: CASSPGPGYTF
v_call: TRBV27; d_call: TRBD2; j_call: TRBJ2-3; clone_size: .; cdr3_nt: TGTGCCAGCAGTTTCCTAGCGGGGGGAACAGATACGCAGTATTTT; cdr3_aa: CASSFLAGGTDTQYF
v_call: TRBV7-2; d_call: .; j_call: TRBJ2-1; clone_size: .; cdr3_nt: TGTGCCAGCAGCCCCCGAAATAATGAGCAGTTCTTC; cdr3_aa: CASSPRNNEQFF
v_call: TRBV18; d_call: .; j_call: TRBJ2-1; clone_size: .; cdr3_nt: TGTGCCAGCTCACCACCGAGTCAGGCCATTTACAATGAGCAGTTCTTC; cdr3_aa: CASSPPSQAIYNEQFF
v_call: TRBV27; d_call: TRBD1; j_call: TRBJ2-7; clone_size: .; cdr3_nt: TGTGCCAGCAGTTCGGGGACAGGGGGCTCCTACGAGCAGTACTTC; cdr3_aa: CASSSGTGGSYEQYF
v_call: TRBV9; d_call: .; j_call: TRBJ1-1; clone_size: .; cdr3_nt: TGTGCCAGCAGCGTAGATGGGGGGAGCACTGAAGCTTTCTTT; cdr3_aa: CASSVDGGSTEAFF
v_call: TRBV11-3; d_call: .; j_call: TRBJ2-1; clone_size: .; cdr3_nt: TGTGCCAGCAGCTTAGATGCGTTGGCCTACAATGAGCAGTTCTTC; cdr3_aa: CASSLDALAYNEQFF
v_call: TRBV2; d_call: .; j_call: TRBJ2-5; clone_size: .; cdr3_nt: TGTGCCAGCAGTCCCTCCCAGGGAAGGGGGGAGACCCAGTACTTC; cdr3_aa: CASSPSQGRGETQYF
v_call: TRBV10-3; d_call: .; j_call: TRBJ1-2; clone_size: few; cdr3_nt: TGTGCCACCCGAGAAGTGGGGTTAGGCTATGGCTACACCTTC; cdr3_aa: CATREVGLGYGYTF
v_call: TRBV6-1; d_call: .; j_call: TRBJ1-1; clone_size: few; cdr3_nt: TGTGCCAGCAGTGTGACAGTGAACACTGAAGCTTTCTTT; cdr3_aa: CASSVTVNTEAFF
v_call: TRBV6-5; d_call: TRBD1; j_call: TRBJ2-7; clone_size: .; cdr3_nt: TGTGCCAGCAGCAGGGGACAGGGATTCTACGAGCAGTACTTC; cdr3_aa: CASSRGQGFYEQYF
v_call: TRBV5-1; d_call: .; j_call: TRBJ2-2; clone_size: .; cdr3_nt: TGCGCCAGCAGCTTGACGGCAAGCTCCGGGGAGCTGTTTTTT; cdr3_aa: CASSLTASSGELFF
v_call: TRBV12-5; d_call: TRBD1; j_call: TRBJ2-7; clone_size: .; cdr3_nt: TGTGCTAGTGGTATAGGGGGCCTAAGCACCCACGAGCAGTACTTC; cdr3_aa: CASGIGGLSTHEQYF
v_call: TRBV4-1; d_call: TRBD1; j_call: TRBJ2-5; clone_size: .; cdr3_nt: TGCGCCAGCAGCCAACTCACATTGCCCGGGACAGGCAAAGAGACCCAGTACTTC; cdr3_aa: CASSQLTLPGTGKETQYF
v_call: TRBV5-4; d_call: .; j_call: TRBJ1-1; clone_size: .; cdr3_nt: TGTGCCAGCCCCGCACCAGGAATAAGGACTGAAGCTTTCTTT; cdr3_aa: CASPAPGIRTEAFF
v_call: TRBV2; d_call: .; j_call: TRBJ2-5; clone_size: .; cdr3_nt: TGTGCCAGCAGTTTTACTAGGGGAGAGACCCAGTACTTC; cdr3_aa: CASSFTRGETQYF